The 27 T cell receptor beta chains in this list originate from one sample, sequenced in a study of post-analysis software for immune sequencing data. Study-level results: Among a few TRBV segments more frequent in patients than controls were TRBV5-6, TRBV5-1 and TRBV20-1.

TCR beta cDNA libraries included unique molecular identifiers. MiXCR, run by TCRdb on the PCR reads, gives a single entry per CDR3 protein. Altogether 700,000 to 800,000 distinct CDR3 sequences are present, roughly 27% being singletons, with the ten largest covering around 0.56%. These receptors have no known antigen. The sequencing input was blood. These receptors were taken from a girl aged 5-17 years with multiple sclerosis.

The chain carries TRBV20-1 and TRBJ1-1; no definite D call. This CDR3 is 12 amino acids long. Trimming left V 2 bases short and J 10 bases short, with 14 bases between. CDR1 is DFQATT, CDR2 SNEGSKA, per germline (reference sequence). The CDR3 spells CSARQDGGVAFF. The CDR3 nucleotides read TGCAGTGCTAGACAGGACGGTGGGGTAGCTTTCTTT.

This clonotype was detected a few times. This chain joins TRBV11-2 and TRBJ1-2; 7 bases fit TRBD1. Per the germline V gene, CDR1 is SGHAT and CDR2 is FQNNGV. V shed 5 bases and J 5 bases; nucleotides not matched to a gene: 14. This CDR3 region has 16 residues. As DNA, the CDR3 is TGTGCCAGCAGCCACTGGGACAGCACAACCTCATATGGCTACACCTTC. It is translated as CASSHWDSTTSYGYTF.

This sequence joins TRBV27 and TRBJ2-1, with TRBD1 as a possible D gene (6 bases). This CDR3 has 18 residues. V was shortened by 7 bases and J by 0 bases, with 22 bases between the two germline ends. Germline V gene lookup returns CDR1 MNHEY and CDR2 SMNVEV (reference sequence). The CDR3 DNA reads TGTGCCAGCAAGTTTTACCCCTCGACAGGAAGCTCCTACAATGAGCAGTTCTTC. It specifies CASKFYPSTGSSYNEQFF.

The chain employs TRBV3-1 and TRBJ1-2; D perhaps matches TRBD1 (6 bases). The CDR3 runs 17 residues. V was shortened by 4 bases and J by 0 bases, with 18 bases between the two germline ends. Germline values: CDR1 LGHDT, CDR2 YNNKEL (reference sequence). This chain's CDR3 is CASSPLSQDSANYGYTF. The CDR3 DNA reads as TGTGCCAGCAGCCCCCTGAGCCAGGACAGCGCTAACTATGGCTACACCTTC.

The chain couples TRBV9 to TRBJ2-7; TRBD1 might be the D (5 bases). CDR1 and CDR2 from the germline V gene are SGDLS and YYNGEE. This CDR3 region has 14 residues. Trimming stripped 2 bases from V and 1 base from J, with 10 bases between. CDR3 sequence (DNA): TGTGCCAGCAGCGTTTCGCCAGGGTCCTACGAGCAGTACTTC. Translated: CASSVSPGSYEQYF.

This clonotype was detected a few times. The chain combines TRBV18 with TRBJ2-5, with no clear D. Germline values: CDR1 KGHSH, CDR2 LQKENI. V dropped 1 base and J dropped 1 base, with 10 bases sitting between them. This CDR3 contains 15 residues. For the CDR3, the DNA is TGTGCCAGCTCACCACAAGGCTATCCCCAAGAGACCCAGTACTTC. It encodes CASSPQGYPQETQYF.

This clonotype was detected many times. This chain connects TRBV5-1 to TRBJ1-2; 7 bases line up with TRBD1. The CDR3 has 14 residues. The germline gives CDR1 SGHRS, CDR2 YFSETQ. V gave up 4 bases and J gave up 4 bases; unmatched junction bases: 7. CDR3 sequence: CASSERQGVYGYTF. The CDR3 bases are TGCGCCAGCAGCGAGAGACAGGGCGTCTATGGCTACACCTTC.

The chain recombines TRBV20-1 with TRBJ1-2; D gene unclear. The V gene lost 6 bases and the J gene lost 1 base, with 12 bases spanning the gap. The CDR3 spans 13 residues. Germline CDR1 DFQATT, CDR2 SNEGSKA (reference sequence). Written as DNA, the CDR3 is TGCAGTGCCCGGGAGGAGTTTAACTATGGCTACACCTTC. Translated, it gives CSAREEFNYGYTF.

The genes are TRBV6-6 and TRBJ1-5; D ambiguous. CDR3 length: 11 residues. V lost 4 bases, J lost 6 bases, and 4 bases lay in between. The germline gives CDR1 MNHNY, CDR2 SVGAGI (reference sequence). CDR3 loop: CASSSAQPQHF. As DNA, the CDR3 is TGTGCCAGCAGTTCAGCTCAGCCCCAGCATTTT.

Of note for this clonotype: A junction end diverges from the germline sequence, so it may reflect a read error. The CDR3 protein is CVTSKRGGPTDTQYF. CDR3 coding DNA: TGTGTCACCAGCAAGCGGGGGGGCCCCACGGATACGCAGTATTTT. V usage is TRBV15 and J usage is TRBJ2-3; 10 bases map to TRBD2. The CDR3 runs to 15 residues. From germline, CDR1 is LNHNV and CDR2 YYDKDF (reference sequence).

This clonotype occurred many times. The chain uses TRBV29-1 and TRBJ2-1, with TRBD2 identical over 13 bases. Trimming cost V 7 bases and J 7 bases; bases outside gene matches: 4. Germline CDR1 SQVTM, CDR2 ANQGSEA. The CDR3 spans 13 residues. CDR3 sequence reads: CSAGTSGTNEQFF. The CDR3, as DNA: TGCAGCGCCGGGACTAGCGGGACAAATGAGCAGTTCTTC.

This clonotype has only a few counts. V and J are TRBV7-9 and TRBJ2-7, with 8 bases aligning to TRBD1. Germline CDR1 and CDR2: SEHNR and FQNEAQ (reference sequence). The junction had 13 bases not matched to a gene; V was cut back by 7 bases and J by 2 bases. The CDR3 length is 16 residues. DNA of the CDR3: TGTGCCAGCAACGGAGGAGGGACAGGTGAGACCTACGAGCAGTACTTC. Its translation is CASNGGGTGETYEQYF.

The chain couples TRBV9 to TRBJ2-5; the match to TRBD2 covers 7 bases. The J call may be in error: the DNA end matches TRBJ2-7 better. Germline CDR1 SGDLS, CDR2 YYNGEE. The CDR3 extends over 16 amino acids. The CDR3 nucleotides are TGTGCCAGCAGCGTAGAACCTAGCGGCCCCTCTAACGAGCAGTACTTC. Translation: CASSVEPSGPSNEQYF.

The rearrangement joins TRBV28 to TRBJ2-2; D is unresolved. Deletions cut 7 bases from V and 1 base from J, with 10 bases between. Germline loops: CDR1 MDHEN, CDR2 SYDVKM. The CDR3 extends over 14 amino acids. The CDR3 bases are TGTGCCAGCATGTCGGTCAGGAACACCGGGGAGCTGTTTTTT. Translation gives CASMSVRNTGELFF. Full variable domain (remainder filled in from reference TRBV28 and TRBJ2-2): DVKVTQSSRYLVKRTGEKVFLECVQDMDHENMFWYRQDPGLGLRLIYFSYDVKMKEKGDIPEGYSVSREKKERFSLILESASTNQTSMYLCASMSVRNTGELFFGEGSRLTVL.

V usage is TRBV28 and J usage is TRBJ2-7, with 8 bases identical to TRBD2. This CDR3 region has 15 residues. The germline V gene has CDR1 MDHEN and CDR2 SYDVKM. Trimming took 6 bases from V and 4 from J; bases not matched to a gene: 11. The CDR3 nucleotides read TGTGCCAGCAGCATAGGACTAGCCAAGCCTTACGAGCAGTACTTC. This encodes CASSIGLAKPYEQYF.

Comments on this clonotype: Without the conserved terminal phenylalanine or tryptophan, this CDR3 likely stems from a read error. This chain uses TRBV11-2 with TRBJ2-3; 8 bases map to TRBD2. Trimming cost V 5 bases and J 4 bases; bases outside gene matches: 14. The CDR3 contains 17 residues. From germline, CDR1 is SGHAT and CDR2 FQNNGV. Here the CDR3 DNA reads TGTGCCAGCAGCCCCCGGGCCGGGGGGGAAGGGCCAGATACGCAGTATTTG. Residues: CASSPRAGGEGPDTQYL.

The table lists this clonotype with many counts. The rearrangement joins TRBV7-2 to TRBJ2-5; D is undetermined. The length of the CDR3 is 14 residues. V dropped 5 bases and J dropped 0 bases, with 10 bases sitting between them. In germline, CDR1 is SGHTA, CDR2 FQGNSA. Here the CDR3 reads CASSPDRYQETQYF. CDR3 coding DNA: TGTGCCAGCAGCCCCGACCGTTACCAAGAGACCCAGTACTTC.

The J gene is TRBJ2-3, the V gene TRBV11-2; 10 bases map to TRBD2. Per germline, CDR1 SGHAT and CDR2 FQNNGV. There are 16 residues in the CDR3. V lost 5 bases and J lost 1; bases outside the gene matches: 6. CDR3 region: CASSPQLAGRTDTQYF. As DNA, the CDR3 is TGTGCCAGCAGCCCCCAACTAGCGGGACGCACAGATACGCAGTATTTT. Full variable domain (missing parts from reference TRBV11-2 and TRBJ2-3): EAGVAQSPRYKIIEKRQSVAFWCNPISGHATLYWYQQILGQGPKLLIQFQNNGVVDDSQLPKDRFSAERLKGVDSTLKIQPAKLEDSAVYLCASSPQLAGRTDTQYFGPGTRLTVL.

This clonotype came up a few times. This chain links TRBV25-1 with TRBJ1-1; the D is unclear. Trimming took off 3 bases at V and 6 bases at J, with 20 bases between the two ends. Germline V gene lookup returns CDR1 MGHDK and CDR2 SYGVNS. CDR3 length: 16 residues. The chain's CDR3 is CASSDNWGLGKAEAFF. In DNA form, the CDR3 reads TGTGCCAGCAGTGATAACTGGGGATTAGGCAAGGCTGAAGCTTTCTTT.

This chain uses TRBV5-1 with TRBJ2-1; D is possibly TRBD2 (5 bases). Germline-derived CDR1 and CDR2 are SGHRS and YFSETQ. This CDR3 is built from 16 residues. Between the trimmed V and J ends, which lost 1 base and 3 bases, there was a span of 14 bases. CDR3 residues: CASSLSAGGLYNEQFF. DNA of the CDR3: TGCGCCAGCAGCTTGTCGGCAGGTGGACTCTACAATGAGCAGTTCTTC.

The CDR3 here is CASSLYPPNGYTF. The CDR3 coding sequence is TGTGCCAGCAGTTTATACCCACCCAATGGCTACACCTTC. The chain is built from TRBV27 and TRBJ1-2; D is unclear. This CDR3 is built from 13 residues. CDR1 MNHEY and CDR2 SMNVEV come from the germline V gene (reference sequence). Trimming cost V 1 base and J 6 bases, with 9 bases left between them.

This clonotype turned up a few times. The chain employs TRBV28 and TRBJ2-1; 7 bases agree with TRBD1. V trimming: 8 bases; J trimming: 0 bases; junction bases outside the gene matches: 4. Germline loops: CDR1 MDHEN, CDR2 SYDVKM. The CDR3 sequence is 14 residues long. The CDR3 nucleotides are TGTGCCAGCTGGACAGGACCCTCCTACAATGAGCAGTTCTTC. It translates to CASWTGPSYNEQFF. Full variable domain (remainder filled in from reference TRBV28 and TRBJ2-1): DVKVTQSSRYLVKRTGEKVFLECVQDMDHENMFWYRQDPGLGLRLIYFSYDVKMKEKGDIPEGYSVSREKKERFSLILESASTNQTSMYLCASWTGPSYNEQFFGPGTRLTVL.

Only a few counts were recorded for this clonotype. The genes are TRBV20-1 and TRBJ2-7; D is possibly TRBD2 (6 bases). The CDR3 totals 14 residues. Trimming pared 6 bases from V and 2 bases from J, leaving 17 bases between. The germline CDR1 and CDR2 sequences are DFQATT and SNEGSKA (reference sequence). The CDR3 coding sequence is TGCAGTGCCGGGGGTCGAGGGAACCCCTACGAGCAGTACTTC. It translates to CSAGGRGNPYEQYF.

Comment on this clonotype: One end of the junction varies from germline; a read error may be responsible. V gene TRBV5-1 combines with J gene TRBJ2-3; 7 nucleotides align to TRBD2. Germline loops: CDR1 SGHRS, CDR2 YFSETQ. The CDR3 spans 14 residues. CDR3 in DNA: TGCGCCAGCTCGGGAGGAGGGTACCCAGATACACAGTATTTT. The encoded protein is CASSGGGYPDTQYF.

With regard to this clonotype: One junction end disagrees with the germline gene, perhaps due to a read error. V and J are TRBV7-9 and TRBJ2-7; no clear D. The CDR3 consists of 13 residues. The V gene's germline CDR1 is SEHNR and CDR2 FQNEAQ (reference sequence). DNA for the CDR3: TGTGCCGGCAGCAGCGAGCACTCCTACGAGCAGTACTTC. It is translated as CAGSSEHSYEQYF.

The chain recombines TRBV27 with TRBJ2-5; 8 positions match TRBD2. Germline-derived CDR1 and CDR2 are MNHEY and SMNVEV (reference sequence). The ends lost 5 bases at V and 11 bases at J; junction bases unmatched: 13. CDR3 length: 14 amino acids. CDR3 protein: CASSTISGIEGQYF. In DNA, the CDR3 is TGTGCCAGCAGTACAATTAGCGGGATCGAGGGGCAGTACTTC.

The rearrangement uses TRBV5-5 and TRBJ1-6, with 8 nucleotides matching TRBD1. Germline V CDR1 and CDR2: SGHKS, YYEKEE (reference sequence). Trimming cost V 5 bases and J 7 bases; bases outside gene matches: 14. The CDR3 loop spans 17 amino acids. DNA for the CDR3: TGTGCCAGCAGGGACAGGGACCCGAGGAGGAGGAATTCACCCCTCCACTTT. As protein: CASRDRDPRRRNSPLHF.